These 31 T cell receptor beta chains were sequenced from one sample in a study of cytomegalovirus exposure and HLA in healthy donors. Measured with immunoSEQ multiplex PCR; TCRdb has only the in-frame clones, and not every one. The sample lists tens of thousands of clones, roughly 84% occurring once. Specimen: PBMCs. Source of these receptors: a woman between 18 and 30 years old in good health and CMV-seropositive.

The V call is TRBV10-1, the J call TRBJ2-2; no reliable D call. The CDR3 sequence is 12 residues long. The germline V gene has CDR1 WNHNN and CDR2 SYGVQD (reference sequence). V gave up 2 bases and J gave up 10 bases, with 8 bases separating them. The CDR3 reads CASSEEQKELFF. In nucleotides, the CDR3 is TGCGCCAGCAGTGAGGAACAGAAGGAGCTGTTTTTT.

The chain links TRBV7-8 to TRBJ2-7; no firm D call. V lost 2 bases and J 0 bases, leaving 8 bases between the germline ends. CDR1 and CDR2 (germline): SGHVS, FQNEAQ. CDR3 length: 14 residues. The CDR3 spells CASSLQYSSYEQYF. For the CDR3, the DNA is TGTGCCAGCAGCTTACAATACAGCTCCTACGAGCAGTACTTC.

This chain joins TRBV5-4 and TRBJ2-6, with 8 nucleotides matching TRBD1. This CDR3 comprises 15 residues. Losses at the gene ends were 10 bases for V and 2 bases for J; bases not matched to a gene: 8. Germline CDR1 reads SGHNT; CDR2 reads YYREEE (reference sequence). CDR3 nucleotides: TGTGCCGACCCGACAGGGGACCCTGGGGCCAACGTCCTGACTTTC. Protein: CADPTGDPGANVLTF.

As DNA, the CDR3 is TGTGCCAGCAGTGAAACTAGTGAGGCCACCGGGGAGCTGTTTTTT. Its translation is CASSETSEATGELFF. V usage is TRBV6-4 and J usage is TRBJ2-2; the D gene is possibly TRBD2 (5 bases). The CDR3 consists of 15 residues. Germline lookup yields CDR1 MRHNA and CDR2 SNTAGT. Trimming removed 3 bases from V and 4 bases from J, with 12 bases in between.

This clone appeared a few times. The genes are TRBV6-5 and TRBJ2-1; possible D gene TRBD2, 6 bases. The CDR3 extends over 16 amino acids. Germline V gene data show CDR1 as MNHEY and CDR2 as SVGAGI. The V end lost 0 bases, the J end lost 7 bases, and 16 bases lay between the germline ends. The chain's CDR3 is CASSYSRDWDLNEQFF. Written as DNA, the CDR3 is TGTGCCAGCAGTTACTCCCGGGACTGGGATTTAAATGAGCAGTTCTTC.

In DNA, the CDR3 is TGTGCCAGCAGTTGGGGGCCGAGGGGCGGGGAGCTGTTTTTT. This encodes CASSWGPRGGELFF. The J gene is TRBJ2-2, the V gene TRBV28; perhaps TRBD1 as D (6 bases). The CDR3 is 14 residues long. Trimming pared 4 bases from V and 7 bases from J, leaving 13 bases between. Germline loops: CDR1 MDHEN, CDR2 SYDVKM. The whole variable domain, filled in from reference TRBV28 and TRBJ2-2, reads DVKVTQSSRYLVKRTGEKVFLECVQDMDHENMFWYRQDPGLGLRLIYFSYDVKMKEKGDIPEGYSVSREKKERFSLILESASTNQTSMYLCASSWGPRGGELFFGEGSRLTVL.

The J gene is TRBJ2-2, the V gene TRBV5-1, with TRBD1 matching over 7 bases. This CDR3 region has 15 residues. CDR1 and CDR2 (germline): SGHRS, YFSETQ. V dropped 2 bases and J dropped 6; count of bases not matched to a gene: 7. The CDR3 DNA is TGCGCCAGCAGCTTCCAGACAGGGAAAGCCGGGGAGCTGTTTTTT. Its protein product is CASSFQTGKAGELFF. Full variable domain (rest looked up from reference TRBV5-1 and TRBJ2-2): KAGVTQTPRYLIKTRGQQVTLSCSPISGHRSVSWYQQTPGQGLQFLFEYFSETQRNKGNFPGRFSGRQFSNSRSEMNVSTLELGDSALYLCASSFQTGKAGELFFGEGSRLTVL.

The V and J genes are TRBV7-3 and TRBJ1-2; 9 nucleotides line up with TRBD1. V dropped 1 base and J dropped 6; count of bases not matched to a gene: 6. The germline V gene encodes CDR1 SGHTA and CDR2 FQGTGA. This CDR3 has 15 residues. CDR3 loop: CASSLNGQGTDGYTF. Written as DNA, the CDR3 is TGTGCCAGCAGCTTAAATGGACAGGGGACTGATGGCTACACCTTC.

The J gene is TRBJ2-7, the V gene TRBV11-3; D unclear. V was pared by 2 bases and J by 6 bases, with 8 bases between. Germline CDR1 reads SGHNT; CDR2 reads YENEEA. The CDR3 contains 12 residues. The CDR3 here is CASSLSNSEQYF. DNA for the CDR3: TGTGCCAGCAGCTTATCTAACTCCGAGCAGTACTTC.

The chain couples TRBV30 to TRBJ1-5, with TRBD1 matching 9 bases. The germline V gene encodes CDR1 GTSNPN and CDR2 SVGIG (reference sequence). J gave up 4 bases and V 4 bases, and 2 bases lay outside the gene matches. There are 13 residues in the CDR3. The CDR3 loop reads CAWNRGRNQPQHF. The DNA of the CDR3 is TGTGCCTGGAACAGGGGGCGTAATCAGCCCCAGCATTTT.

This chain links TRBV7-3 with TRBJ2-7; TRBD2 might be the D (6 bases). CDR3 size: 17 residues. Germline lookup yields CDR1 SGHTA and CDR2 FQGTGA. Trimming removed 2 bases from V and 0 bases from J, with 17 bases in between. CDR3 sequence reads: CASSLEMEGNDSYEQYF. The CDR3 DNA is TGTGCCAGCAGCTTAGAGATGGAGGGGAATGACTCCTACGAGCAGTACTTC.

The chain is built from TRBV7-2 and TRBJ2-7; 9 bases align to TRBD1. Germline CDR1 reads SGHTA; CDR2 reads FQGNSA. V shed 1 base and J 3 bases; nucleotides not matched to a gene: 10. This CDR3 has 17 residues. DNA of the CDR3: TGTGCCAGCAGCTTAGGGATGGGAGGGACAGGGAGCTACGAGCAGTACTTC. The encoded protein is CASSLGMGGTGSYEQYF.

The V gene is TRBV5-5, the J gene TRBJ2-7; D may be TRBD1 (6 bases). Germline lookup yields CDR1 SGHKS and CDR2 YYEKEE (reference sequence). V lost 2 bases to trimming and J lost 5 bases, with 14 bases between them. This CDR3 is built from 14 residues. CDR3 loop: CASSFGRGRDEQYF. CDR3 in DNA: TGTGCCAGCAGCTTCGGCAGGGGTCGGGACGAGCAGTACTTC. Together with reference TRBV5-5 and TRBJ2-7, the CDR3 gives the full variable domain: DAGVTQSPTHLIKTRGQQVTLRCSPISGHKSVSWYQQVLGQGPQFIFQYYEKEERGRGNFPDRFSARQFPNYSSELNVNALLLGDSALYLCASSFGRGRDEQYFGPGTRLTVT.

For this clone: Other DNA sequences in the same sample also yield this CDR3. The chain is built from TRBV4-2 and TRBJ2-7; 8 bases are shared with TRBD1. J was trimmed by 4 bases and V by 1 base; bases with no gene match: 3. The V gene's germline CDR1 is LGHNA and CDR2 YNFKEQ. The CDR3 has 14 amino acids. CDR3 nucleotides: TGTGCCAGCAGCCAAGGGACAGGGAGGTACGAGCAGTACTTC. This codes for CASSQGTGRYEQYF.

The chain combines TRBV25-1 with TRBJ1-2, with D maybe TRBD1 (6 bases). The CDR3 extends over 13 amino acids. Trimming stripped 2 bases from V and 7 bases from J, with 11 bases between. The germline V gene has CDR1 MGHDK and CDR2 SYGVNS. CDR3 sequence: CASSEEYRAGYTF. In DNA form, the CDR3 reads TGTGCCAGCAGTGAAGAGTACAGGGCTGGCTACACCTTC.

J is TRBJ2-7 and V is TRBV7-2; D unclear. The CDR3 extends over 14 amino acids. Germline V gives CDR1 SGHTA, CDR2 FQGNSA. V lost 1 base and J lost 2, with 9 bases in between. The CDR3 bases are TGTGCCAGCAGCTTAGGAACTCCCGCCTACGAGCAGTACTTC. This encodes CASSLGTPAYEQYF.

The gene calls are TRBV27 and TRBJ2-5; TRBD2 is a possible D gene (6 bases). The V end was cut by 5 bases, the J end by 0 bases, with 16 bases between. This CDR3 region has 16 residues. The V gene's germline CDR1 is MNHEY and CDR2 SMNVEV (reference sequence). Here the CDR3 DNA reads TGTGCCAGCAGTATTTTGAGTGGGGGGTACCAAGAGACCCAGTACTTC. Translation: CASSILSGGYQETQYF.

The CDR3 region has the DNA TGTGCCAGCTCGTGGGGGGTAAACACTGAAGCTTTCTTT. Protein: CASSWGVNTEAFF. V usage is TRBV27 and J usage is TRBJ1-1; tentative D call: TRBD1 (5 bases). This CDR3 comprises 13 residues. Germline CDR1 and CDR2: MNHEY and SMNVEV (reference sequence). Trimming stripped 8 bases from V and 2 bases from J, with 12 bases between.

The chain is built from TRBV5-5 and TRBJ2-3, with 9 bases that match TRBD2. Germline-derived CDR1 and CDR2 are SGHKS and YYEKEE (reference sequence). There are 16 residues in the CDR3. The V and J ends lost 4 bases and 4 bases, in that order; junction bases with no gene match: 10. In nucleotides, the CDR3 is TGTGCCAGCAGCGCGGTGGGCGGGGGGGACGCAGATACGCAGTATTTT. It translates to CASSAVGGGDADTQYF.

This chain joins TRBV28 and TRBJ2-3, with TRBD2 matching over 9 bases. The germline gives CDR1 MDHEN, CDR2 SYDVKM. The CDR3 extends over 16 amino acids. The junction had 7 bases not matched to a gene; V was cut back by 5 bases and J by 1 base. DNA of the CDR3: TGTGCCAGCAGTGGGGCGGGGGGGCTAGGCACAGATACGCAGTATTTT. This gives the protein CASSGAGGLGTDTQYF.

The chain links TRBV6-6 to TRBJ1-2; D uncertain. Trimming removed 4 bases at V and 1 base at J, with 13 bases between. Germline CDR1 and CDR2: MNHNY and SVGAGI (reference sequence). CDR3 size: 15 residues. The CDR3 region is CASSSMPADNYGYTF. The CDR3 DNA is TGTGCCAGCAGTTCGATGCCCGCAGATAACTATGGCTACACCTTC.

The chain couples TRBV7-9 to TRBJ1-1; TRBD1 is a possible D gene (5 bases). This CDR3 comprises 14 residues. Trimming shortened V by 7 bases and J by 8 bases, and 20 bases separated the two germline ends. The germline V gene encodes CDR1 SEHNR and CDR2 FQNEAQ (reference sequence). This CDR3 reads CASTTAGGRLEAFF. Written as DNA, the CDR3 is TGTGCCAGCACCACCGCGGGGGGGAGGCTAGAAGCTTTCTTT. Looking up the rest from reference TRBV7-9 and TRBJ1-1 gives the full variable domain: DTGVSQNPRHKITKRGQNVTFRCDPISEHNRLYWYRQTLGQGPEFLTYFQNEAQLEKSRLLSDRFSAERPKGSFSTLEIQRTEQGDSAMYLCASTTAGGRLEAFFGQGTRLTVV.

The chain combines TRBV28 with TRBJ2-1; 11 bases fit TRBD2. Germline assignment: CDR1 MDHEN and CDR2 SYDVKM. The CDR3 has 18 residues. V was pared by 2 bases and J by 0 bases, with 6 bases of the junction left unmatched. As DNA, the CDR3 is TGTGCCAGCAGTTTACCTAGCGGGGGGATGAGCTCCTACAATGAGCAGTTCTTC. Encoded protein: CASSLPSGGMSSYNEQFF.

This rearrangement joins TRBV6-5 to TRBJ2-7; tentatively, D is TRBD1 (6 bases). Germline V gene sequence: CDR1 MNHEY, CDR2 SVGAGI. The V and J ends lost 2 bases and 6 bases respectively, with 14 bases between them. CDR3 length: 14 residues. The DNA of the CDR3 is TGTGCCAGCAGTTACACATACAGGGCAAGCGAGCAGTACTTC. Its protein is CASSYTYRASEQYF.

V is TRBV9 and J is TRBJ1-1; 10 bases match TRBD1. CDR3 length: 15 amino acids. J was trimmed by 4 bases and V by 0 bases; bases with no gene match: 3. Germline V gene data show CDR1 as SGDLS and CDR2 as YYNGEE. The CDR3 loop is CASSVGTGGGTEAFF. Written as DNA, the CDR3 is TGTGCCAGCAGCGTAGGGACAGGGGGGGGCACTGAAGCTTTCTTT.

The gene calls are TRBV7-3 and TRBJ2-3; TRBD2 aligns across 7 bases. The CDR3 loop spans 16 amino acids. With V trimmed by 2 bases and J by 2 bases, 7 bases remained unmatched. Germline lookup yields CDR1 SGHTA and CDR2 FQGTGA. The CDR3, as DNA: TGTGCCAGCAGCTTACGCAGCGGGGCCTCCACAGATACGCAGTATTTT. This translates into CASSLRSGASTDTQYF.

The rearrangement joins TRBV5-1 to TRBJ2-7; 10 nucleotides line up with TRBD1. V dropped 2 bases and J dropped 5; count of bases not matched to a gene: 7. CDR3 size: 15 residues. The germline V gene has CDR1 SGHRS and CDR2 YFSETQ. In DNA form, the CDR3 reads TGCGCCAGCAGCTTCTCCGGGACAGGGGATCACGAGCAGTACTTC. Translated, it gives CASSFSGTGDHEQYF.

The chain uses TRBV6-6 and TRBJ2-5, with D possibly being TRBD2 (6 bases). V was clipped by 0 bases and J by 1 base, with 9 bases between them. This CDR3 spans 15 amino acids. CDR1 is MNHNY, CDR2 SVGAGI, per germline (reference sequence). DNA of the CDR3: TGTGCCAGCAGTTACTCGGGGCGGGGCCAAGAGACCCAGTACTTC. Translation: CASSYSGRGQETQYF.

This clone was detected once. The chain combines TRBV30 with TRBJ2-7, with D perhaps matching TRBD1 (5 bases). The CDR3 is made up of 13 amino acids. Per germline, CDR1 GTSNPN and CDR2 SVGIG (reference sequence). With 0 bases removed from V and 4 bases from J, the gap between germline ends came to 10 bases. CDR3 bases: TGTGCCTGGAGTGTGACACAGGCTTACGAGCAGTACTTC. This sequence encodes CAWSVTQAYEQYF. The full variable domain, in which reference TRBV30 and TRBJ2-7 provide the parts outside the CDR3, is SQTIHQWPATLVQPVGSPLSLECTVEGTSNPNLYWYRQAAGRGLQLLFYSVGIGQISSEVPQNLSASRPQDRQFILSSKKLLLSDSGFYLCAWSVTQAYEQYFGPGTRLTVT.

This sequence joins TRBV18 and TRBJ1-6; D might be TRBD1 (5 bases). Germline V gene sequence: CDR1 KGHSH, CDR2 LQKENI. The germline V and J ends were trimmed by 0 bases and 7 bases, with 10 bases remaining between them. The CDR3 has 15 residues. The CDR3 DNA is TGTGCCAGCTCACCACCCCAGGGAGGGAATTCACCCCTCCACTTT. Its translation is CASSPPQGGNSPLHF.

The chain links TRBV18 to TRBJ1-3; 9 bases map to TRBD1. Germline CDR1 KGHSH, CDR2 LQKENI. The V gene end was trimmed by 5 bases and the J gene end by 3 bases; junction bases not matched to a gene: 11. This CDR3 has 17 amino acids. CDR3 region: CASSSDRTGVIGNTIYF. CDR3 nucleotide sequence: TGTGCCAGCTCATCAGACAGGACAGGGGTTATTGGAAACACCATATATTTT.